This T cell receptor (beta chain) derives from a study of blood T cell repertoires in COVID-19. Study in general: Acute and convalescent COVID-19 samples came from the United States, Italy and Spain. T cells, B-cell-depleted T cells, or PBMCs supplied cDNA or gDNA.

The CDR3 spans 15 residues. The germline gives CDR1 LGHDT, CDR2 YNNKEL (reference sequence). Trimming took off 3 bases at V and 2 bases at J, with 13 bases between the two ends. In the source study's methods: The assay estimated nucleated cells by amplifying reference gene primers. The method was immunoSEQ multiplex PCR; TCRdb's version includes in-frame clones alone and lacks a portion of them. Clonal size and the V and J genes are those of that table, whereas D and trimming came from the DNA. In the table there are 95,000 to 150,000 clones, approximately 80% of which are singletons. This chain joins TRBV3-1 (or the pseudogene TRBV3-2) and TRBJ2-5, with D possibly matching TRBD2 (6 bases). Material for sequencing was peripheral blood. The sequence was obtained from a woman aged 70 to 79 with acute or convalescent COVID-19. The DNA for the CDR3 is TGTGCCAGCAGCCACCCGACTAGTCGTCAAGAGACCCAGTACTTC. It yields the protein CASSHPTSRQETQYF.